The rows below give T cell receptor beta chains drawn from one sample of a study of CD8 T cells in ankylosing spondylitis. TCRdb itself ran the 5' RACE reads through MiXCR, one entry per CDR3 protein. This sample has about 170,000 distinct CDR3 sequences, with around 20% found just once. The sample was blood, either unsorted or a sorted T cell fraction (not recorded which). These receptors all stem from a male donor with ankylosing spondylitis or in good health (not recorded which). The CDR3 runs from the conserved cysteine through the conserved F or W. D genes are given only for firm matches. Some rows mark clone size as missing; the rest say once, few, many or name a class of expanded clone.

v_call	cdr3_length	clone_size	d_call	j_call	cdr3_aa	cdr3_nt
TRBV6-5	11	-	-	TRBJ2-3	CASKALDTQYF	TGTGCCAGCAAAGCTCTAGATACGCAGTATTTT
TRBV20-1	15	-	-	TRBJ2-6	CSARDPGTGTNVLTF	TGCAGTGCTAGAGATCCAGGGACGGGGACCAACGTCCTGACTTTC
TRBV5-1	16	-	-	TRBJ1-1	CASSFGNPGMNTEAFF	TGCGCCAGCAGCTTTGGGAACCCGGGGATGAACACTGAAGCTTTCTTT
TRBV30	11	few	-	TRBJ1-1	CAWSVRAQAFF	TGTGCCTGGAGTGTACGGGCCCAAGCTTTCTTT
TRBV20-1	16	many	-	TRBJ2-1	CSASVPPRGIDNEQFF	TGCAGTGCTAGCGTACCCCCCCGCGGGATCGACAATGAGCAGTTCTTC
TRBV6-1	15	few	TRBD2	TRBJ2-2	CASKASGANTGELFF	TGTGCCAGCAAAGCAAGCGGGGCGAACACCGGGGAGCTGTTTTTT
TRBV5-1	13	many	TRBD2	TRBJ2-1	CASRTSGYNEQFF	TGCGCCAGCAGAACTAGCGGGTACAATGAGCAGTTCTTC
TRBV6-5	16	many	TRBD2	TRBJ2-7	CASSSSGTEEPYEQYF	TGTGCCAGCAGTTCTAGCGGGACTGAAGAGCCCTACGAGCAGTACTTC
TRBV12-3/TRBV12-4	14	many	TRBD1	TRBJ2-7	CASSASGQSYEQYF	TGTGCCAGCAGTGCTTCGGGACAGTCCTACGAGCAGTACTTC
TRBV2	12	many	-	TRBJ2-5	CASGDRQETQYF	TGTGCCAGCGGAGACAGACAAGAGACCCAGTACTTC
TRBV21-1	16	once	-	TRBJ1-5	CASSLRPRPSNQPQHF	TGTGCCAGCAGCCTTCGCCCACGCCCTAGCAATCAGCCCCAGCATTTT
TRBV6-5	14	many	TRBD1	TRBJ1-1	CASSSATGRTEAFF	TGTGCCAGCAGTTCTGCGACAGGGAGGACTGAAGCTTTCTTT
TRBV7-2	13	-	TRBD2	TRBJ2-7	CASGTSSVHEQYF	TGTGCCAGCGGGACTAGCTCGGTCCACGAGCAGTACTTC
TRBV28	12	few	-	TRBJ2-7	CASSRTALEQYF	TGTGCCAGCAGTCGGACAGCACTCGAGCAGTACTTC
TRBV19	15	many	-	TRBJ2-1	CASSITTNSYNEQFF	TGTGCCAGTAGTATTACCACTAATTCCTACAATGAGCAGTTCTTC
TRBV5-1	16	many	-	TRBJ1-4	CASSSGPQGLNEKLFF	TGCGCCAGCAGCTCCGGGCCACAGGGCCTTAATGAAAAACTGTTTTTT
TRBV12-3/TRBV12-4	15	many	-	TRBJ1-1	CASSLRDGQNTEAFF	TGTGCCAGCAGTTTGCGGGACGGGCAGAACACTGAAGCTTTCTTT
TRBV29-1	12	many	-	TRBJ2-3	CSVDGWTDTQYF	TGCAGCGTTGACGGCTGGACAGATACGCAGTATTTT
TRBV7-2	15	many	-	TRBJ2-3	CASSLVWGLTDTQYF	TGTGCCAGCAGCTTAGTGTGGGGACTCACAGATACGCAGTATTTT
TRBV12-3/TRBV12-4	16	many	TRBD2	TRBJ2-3	CASSSPGGGSTDTQYF	TGTGCCAGCAGTTCCCCCGGGGGGGGGAGCACAGATACGCAGTATTTT
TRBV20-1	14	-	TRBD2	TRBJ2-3	CSARGPSGVDTQYF	TGCAGTGCTAGAGGGCCTAGCGGGGTCGATACGCAGTATTTT
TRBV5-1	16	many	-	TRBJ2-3	CASSPVPGLSTDTQYF	TGCGCCAGCAGCCCGGTCCCGGGCCTAAGCACAGATACGCAGTATTTT
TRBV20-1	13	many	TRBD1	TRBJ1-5	CSAARGRDQPQHF	TGCAGTGCAGCCAGGGGGAGAGATCAGCCCCAGCATTTT
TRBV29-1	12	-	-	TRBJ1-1	CSERTGPGGAFF	TGCAGCGAGAGGACGGGGCCTGGTGGAGCTTTCTTT
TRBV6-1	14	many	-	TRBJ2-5	CASSPGRAQETQYF	TGTGCCAGCAGTCCCGGACGGGCCCAAGAGACCCAGTACTTC
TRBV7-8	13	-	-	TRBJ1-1	CASSSNENTEAFF	TGTGCCAGCAGCTCAAACGAAAACACTGAAGCTTTCTTT
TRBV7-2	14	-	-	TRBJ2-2	CASSLKGNTGELFF	TGTGCCAGCAGCTTAAAAGGGAACACCGGGGAGCTGTTTTTT
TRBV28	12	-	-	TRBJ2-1	CASSLMDNEQFF	TGTGCCAGCAGTTTAATGGACAATGAGCAGTTCTTC
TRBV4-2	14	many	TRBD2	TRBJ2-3	CASRSGRGTDTQYF	TGTGCCAGCAGGAGCGGGAGGGGCACAGATACGCAGTATTTT
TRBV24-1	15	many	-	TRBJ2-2	CATSDDGLGTGELFF	TGTGCCACCAGCGACGACGGGCTGGGCACCGGGGAGCTGTTTTTT
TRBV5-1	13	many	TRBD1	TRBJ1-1	CASSLDQGGEAFF	TGCGCCAGCAGCTTGGACCAGGGGGGTGAAGCTTTCTTT
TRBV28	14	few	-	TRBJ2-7	CASSLLQGIYEQYF	TGTGCCAGCAGTTTATTGCAGGGGATCTACGAGCAGTACTTC
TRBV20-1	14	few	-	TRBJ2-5	CSARNRDLGETQYF	TGCAGTGCTAGAAATCGGGACCTAGGGGAGACCCAGTACTTC
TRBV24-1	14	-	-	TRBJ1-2	CATSDLAQNYGYTF	TGTGCCACCAGTGATTTGGCACAGAACTATGGCTACACCTTC
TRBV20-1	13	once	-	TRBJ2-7	CSAIGLLPYEQYF	TGCAGTGCTATCGGACTCCTCCCCTACGAGCAGTACTTC
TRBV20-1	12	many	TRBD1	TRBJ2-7	CSASRTGSEQYF	TGCAGTGCTAGCCGGACAGGGTCCGAGCAGTACTTC
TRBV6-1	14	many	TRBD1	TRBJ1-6	CASSRDRGNSPLHF	TGTGCCAGCAGCAGGGACAGAGGGAATTCACCCCTCCACTTT
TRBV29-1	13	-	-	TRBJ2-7	CSVEDRAASEQYF	TGCAGCGTTGAAGACAGAGCCGCCAGCGAGCAGTACTTC
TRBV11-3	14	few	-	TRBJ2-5	CASSLDRNQETQYF	TGTGCCAGCAGCTTAGATCGGAATCAAGAGACCCAGTACTTC
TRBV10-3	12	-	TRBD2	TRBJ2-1	CAISELAPEQFF	TGTGCCATCAGTGAACTAGCGCCTGAGCAGTTCTTC
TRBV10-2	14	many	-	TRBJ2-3	CASSEGGVADTQYF	TGCGCCAGCAGTGAGGGCGGTGTGGCAGATACGCAGTATTTT
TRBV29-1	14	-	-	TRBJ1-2	CSAWISHPYYGYTF	TGCAGCGCCTGGATCTCACACCCTTACTATGGCTACACCTTC
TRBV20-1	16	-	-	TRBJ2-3	CCARAPDYTSTDTQYF	TGCTGTGCTAGAGCCCCGGACTATACTAGCACAGATACGCAGTATTTT
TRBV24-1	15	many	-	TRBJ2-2	CATSVDRPNTGELFF	TGTGCCACCAGTGTAGACAGGCCGAACACCGGGGAGCTGTTTTTT
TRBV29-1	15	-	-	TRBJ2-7	CSVAIKALSSYEQYF	TGCAGCGTTGCCATTAAGGCCCTGAGCTCCTACGAGCAGTACTTC
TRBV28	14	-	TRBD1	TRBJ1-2	CASSSRGQGDGYTF	TGTGCCAGCAGCTCGAGGGGACAGGGGGATGGCTACACCTTC
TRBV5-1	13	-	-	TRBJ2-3	CASSFYSTDTQYF	TGCGCCAGCAGCTTCTATAGCACAGATACGCAGTATTTT
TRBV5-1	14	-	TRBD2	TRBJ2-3	CASSATSGTDTQYF	TGCGCCAGCAGCGCGACTAGCGGTACAGATACGCAGTATTTT
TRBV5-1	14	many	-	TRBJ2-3	CATQGGHSTDTQYF	TGCGCCACTCAGGGAGGACATAGCACAGATACGCAGTATTTT
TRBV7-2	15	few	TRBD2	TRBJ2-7	CASSFASGISYEQYF	TGTGCCAGCAGCTTTGCCAGCGGGATTTCCTACGAGCAGTACTTC
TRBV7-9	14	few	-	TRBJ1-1	CASSQQGGSTEAFF	TGTGCCAGCAGCCAACAGGGTGGAAGCACTGAAGCTTTCTTT
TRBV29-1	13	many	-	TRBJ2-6	CSVYRPSLGVLTF	TGCAGCGTTTACCGACCCTCCCTCGGCGTCCTGACTTTC
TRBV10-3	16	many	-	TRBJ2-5	CAISEAKGLGQETQYF	TGTGCCATCAGTGAAGCTAAGGGGCTGGGTCAAGAGACCCAGTACTTC
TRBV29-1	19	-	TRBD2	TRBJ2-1	CSVKTSPGLAGSSYNEQFF	TGCAGCGTTAAAACTAGTCCGGGACTAGCGGGGAGCTCCTACAATGAGCAGTTCTTC
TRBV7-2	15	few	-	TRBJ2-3	CASSLVAGSTDTQYF	TGTGCCAGCAGCTTAGTCGCGGGAAGCACAGATACGCAGTATTTT
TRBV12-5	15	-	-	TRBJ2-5	CASALRPGDQETQYF	TGTGCTAGTGCCCTGCGTCCAGGAGACCAAGAGACCCAGTACTTC
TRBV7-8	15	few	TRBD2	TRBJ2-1	CASSGTSGAYNEQFF	TGTGCCAGCAGCGGTACTAGCGGGGCCTACAATGAGCAGTTCTTC